Presented here are 21 T cell receptor beta chains from one specimen sequenced in a study of T-cell memory formation after mild COVID-19. Using its own MiXCR run on the 5' RACE reads, TCRdb lists one record per CDR3 protein. The sample yields a few hundred thousand distinct CDR3 sequences, 15% to 20% seen once. What was sequenced was PBMCs or a T cell subset sorted from them (not recorded which). The receptor source for this set is a man between 18 and 35 years old who had mild COVID-19 (a few samples of this study predate the infection). Cell type and time point are not known.

CDR3 coding DNA: TGCGCCAGCAGCCAAGACGCGAGCGGCGGCGGTTCACCCCTCCACTTT. Protein: CASSQDASGGGSPLHF. This rearrangement joins TRBV4-1 to TRBJ1-6; D is ambiguous. The germline V and J ends were trimmed by 0 bases and 9 bases, with 15 bases remaining between them. The CDR3 spans 16 residues. Germline CDR1 reads MGHRA; CDR2 reads YSYEKL.

Only a few counts were recorded for this clonotype. The chain employs TRBV18 and TRBJ2-1, with D possibly called TRBD1 or TRBD2 (6 bases each). Germline V gene lookup returns CDR1 KGHSH and CDR2 LQKENI. V shed 3 bases and J shed 15 bases, with 12 bases lying between them. CDR3 length equals 11 residues. This CDR3 reads CASSPGGALFF. The CDR3 nucleotides are TGTGCCAGCTCACCGGGGGGCGCGCTGTTCTTC. Full variable domain (rest looked up from reference TRBV18 and TRBJ2-1): NAGVMQNPRHLVRRRGQEARLRCSPMKGHSHVYWYRQLPEEGLKFMVYLQKENIIDESGMPKERFSAEFPKEGPSILRIQQVVRGDSAAYFCASSPGGALFFGPGTRLTVL.

The V call is TRBV4-3, the J call TRBJ1-2; no definite D call. V gave up 0 bases and J gave up 0 bases, with 11 bases separating them. Germline loops: CDR1 LGHNA, CDR2 YSLEER. The CDR3 is 16 residues long. The CDR3 protein is CASSQDPTSPNYGYTF. Written as DNA, the CDR3 is TGCGCCAGCAGCCAAGATCCGACAAGTCCTAACTATGGCTACACCTTC.

The V call is TRBV7-6, the J call TRBJ2-3; D may be TRBD2 (7 bases). CDR3 length: 13 amino acids. Germline values: CDR1 SGHVS, CDR2 FNYEAQ. V lost 8 bases and J lost 4, with 13 bases in between. Here the CDR3 reads CASGGAGPDTQYF. The DNA of the CDR3 is TGTGCCAGCGGGGGGGCAGGGCCAGATACGCAGTATTTT.

In this sample, this clonotype turned up a few times. J is TRBJ2-7 and V is TRBV5-1, with 8 bases aligning to TRBD1. Per the germline V gene, CDR1 is SGHRS and CDR2 is YFSETQ. With V trimmed by 1 base and J by 6 bases, 6 bases remained unmatched. There are 14 residues in the CDR3. CDR3 loop: CASSLPDREVEQYF. The DNA for the CDR3 is TGCGCCAGCAGCTTGCCGGACAGGGAAGTCGAGCAGTACTTC.

The rearrangement uses TRBV3-1 and TRBJ1-3; the D is unclear. The CDR3 is made up of 12 amino acids. The V and J ends lost 1 base and 5 bases respectively, with 3 bases between them. The germline V gene has CDR1 LGHDT and CDR2 YNNKEL (reference sequence). The CDR3 region is CASSQGRNTIYF. The CDR3 region has the DNA TGTGCCAGCAGCCAAGGCCGAAACACCATATATTTT. Full variable domain (rest looked up from reference TRBV3-1 and TRBJ1-3): DTAVSQTPKYLVTQMGNDKSIKCEQNLGHDTMYWYKQDSKKFLKIMFSYNNKELIINETVPNRFSPKSPDKAHLNLHINSLELGDSAVYFCASSQGRNTIYFGEGSWLTVV.

The chain combines TRBV20-1 with TRBJ2-2; weak D call: TRBD1 (6 bases). Germline CDR1 and CDR2: DFQATT and SNEGSKA (reference sequence). Deletions cut 0 bases from V and 1 base from J, with 12 bases between. The CDR3 runs to 16 residues. CDR3 sequence (DNA): TGCAGTGCTAGAGAACCGGGACACTTGAACACCGGGGAGCTGTTTTTT. Encoded protein: CSAREPGHLNTGELFF.

J is TRBJ2-1 and V is TRBV20-1; possible D gene TRBD2, 6 bases. The germline CDR1 and CDR2 sequences are DFQATT and SNEGSKA (reference sequence). The CDR3 is 16 amino acids. With 4 bases removed from V and 6 bases from J, the gap between germline ends came to 22 bases. The CDR3 region is CSANLRAGRASNEQFF. CDR3 coding DNA: TGCAGTGCTAATCTAAGGGCGGGGAGAGCCTCCAATGAGCAGTTCTTC.

This clonotype was counted at least ten times. The rearrangement links TRBV3-1 to TRBJ2-7, with D unclear. This CDR3 has 12 amino acids. Germline V gene sequence: CDR1 LGHDT, CDR2 YNNKEL (reference sequence). Trimming took off 5 bases at V and 6 bases at J, with 11 bases between the two ends. CDR3: CASSFRASEQYF. The CDR3 DNA is TGTGCCAGCAGCTTCCGGGCCTCCGAGCAGTACTTC.

The CDR3: CASSLTRGQGDTQYF. In DNA, the CDR3 is TGCGCCAGCAGCTTGACGAGGGGGCAGGGAGATACGCAGTATTTT. The gene calls are TRBV5-1 and TRBJ2-3; TRBD1 matches 7 bases. Germline-derived CDR1 and CDR2 are SGHRS and YFSETQ. This CDR3 has 15 amino acids. J was trimmed by 5 bases and V by 1 base; bases with no gene match: 7.

This clonotype was seen only a few times. The rearrangement links TRBV29-1 to TRBJ1-5; TRBD1 aligns across 8 bases. This CDR3 spans 17 amino acids. Germline values: CDR1 SQVTM, CDR2 ANQGSEA. Trimming at V came to 4 bases and at J to 0 bases, leaving 11 bases not matched to a gene. In DNA form, the CDR3 reads TGCAGCGTTGTCCTTGCAGGGGGCGGGTATAGCAATCAGCCCCAGCATTTT. The encoded protein is CSVVLAGGGYSNQPQHF.

The chain carries TRBV23-1 and TRBJ2-7; TRBD2 matches 12 bases. TRBV23-1 is placed among ORFs of uncertain function. The CDR3 runs to 14 residues. The J segment lost 6 bases and the V segment lost 9 bases, leaving 9 bases of the junction unmatched. The CDR3 nucleotides read TGCGCCAGACCAGGACTAGCGGGGCTTTCCGAGCAGTACGTC. This translates into CARPGLAGLSEQYV.

Only a few counts were recorded for this clonotype. The rearrangement links TRBV4-1 to TRBJ1-2; D uncertain. The CDR3 length is 16 residues. Between the trimmed V and J ends, which lost 0 bases and 8 bases, there was a span of 19 bases. Germline V lookup: CDR1 MGHRA, CDR2 YSYEKL. The CDR3 DNA reads as TGCGCCAGCAGCCAAGATAATATAAAGGCCGGCCGGGGCTACACCTTC. It is translated as CASSQDNIKAGRGYTF.

The chain couples TRBV19 to TRBJ1-1, with 8 nucleotides matching TRBD1. Trimming took 7 bases from V and 1 from J; bases not matched to a gene: 2. Germline V gene lookup returns CDR1 LNHDA and CDR2 SQIVND (reference sequence). This CDR3 is built from 13 residues. CDR3 in DNA: TGTGCCAGTAAGGACAGGGCGAACACTGAAGCTTTCTTT. Amino acids: CASKDRANTEAFF.

In its sample, this clonotype was seen a few times. The chain is built from TRBV29-1 and TRBJ2-1; 10 nucleotides align to TRBD2. CDR1 is SQVTM and CDR2 is ANQGSEA in the germline V gene. The V gene end was trimmed by 6 bases and the J gene end by 0 bases; junction bases not matched to a gene: 5. The CDR3 consists of 15 residues. In nucleotides, the CDR3 is TGCAGCGTAGGACTAGCGGCGAGCTCCTACAATGAGCAGTTCTTC. This codes for CSVGLAASSYNEQFF.

V gene TRBV9 combines with J gene TRBJ2-4, with TRBD1 matching 7 bases. The CDR3 extends over 16 amino acids. V trimming: 4 bases; J trimming: 1 base; junction bases outside the gene matches: 8. CDR1 SGDLS and CDR2 YYNGEE come from the germline V gene. This CDR3 is CASSPGTAAAKNIQYF. CDR3 sequence (DNA): TGTGCCAGCAGCCCGGGGACAGCTGCGGCCAAAAACATTCAGTACTTC.

This clonotype was counted a few times. V and J are TRBV7-8 and TRBJ2-1, with D possibly TRBD1 on 6 matching bases. The CDR3 totals 18 residues. With 2 bases removed from V and 4 bases from J, the gap between germline ends came to 21 bases. Germline lookup yields CDR1 SGHVS and CDR2 FQNEAQ. CDR3 DNA sequence: TGTGCCAGCAGCTTAACCCCCGACGACAGGATTATATACAATGAGCAGTTCTTC. Its protein is CASSLTPDDRIIYNEQFF.

V is TRBV19 and J is TRBJ1-2; TRBD1 might be the D (6 bases). V lost 7 bases and J 4 bases, leaving 16 bases between the germline ends. The CDR3 runs 14 residues. Germline V gene sequence: CDR1 LNHDA, CDR2 SQIVND (reference sequence). CDR3 region: CASTRTGGLYGYTF. The DNA for the CDR3 is TGTGCCAGTACCAGAACCGGGGGCCTCTATGGCTACACCTTC.

This clonotype was counted at least ten times. This sequence joins TRBV5-4 and TRBJ2-3; D gene ambiguous. The CDR3 extends over 11 amino acids. The germline V gene encodes CDR1 SGHNT and CDR2 YYREEE (reference sequence). Trimming stripped 4 bases from V and 5 bases from J, with 5 bases between. The chain's CDR3 is CASSARDTQYF. CDR3 coding DNA: TGTGCCAGCAGCGCGCGAGATACGCAGTATTTT.

This clonotype has a handful of counts. V is TRBV5-6 and J is TRBJ1-2; the D is unclear. CDR3 length: 14 residues. Germline V gives CDR1 SGHDT, CDR2 YYEEEE. Trimming removed 1 base at V and 1 base at J, with 8 bases between. The CDR3 reads CASSLSEINYGYTF. CDR3 DNA sequence: TGTGCCAGCAGCTTGTCGGAGATTAACTATGGCTACACCTTC.

This clonotype was picked up a small number of times. V usage is TRBV5-1 and J usage is TRBJ2-7; D possibly uses TRBD1 or TRBD2 (5 bases each). V lost 0 bases to trimming and J lost 2 bases, with 15 bases between them. The CDR3 sequence is 16 residues long. Germline CDR1 is SGHRS and CDR2 is YFSETQ. The CDR3 loop reads CASSLAVGTDTYEQYF. CDR3 nucleotide sequence: TGCGCCAGCAGCTTGGCCGTCGGGACGGATACCTACGAGCAGTACTTC.